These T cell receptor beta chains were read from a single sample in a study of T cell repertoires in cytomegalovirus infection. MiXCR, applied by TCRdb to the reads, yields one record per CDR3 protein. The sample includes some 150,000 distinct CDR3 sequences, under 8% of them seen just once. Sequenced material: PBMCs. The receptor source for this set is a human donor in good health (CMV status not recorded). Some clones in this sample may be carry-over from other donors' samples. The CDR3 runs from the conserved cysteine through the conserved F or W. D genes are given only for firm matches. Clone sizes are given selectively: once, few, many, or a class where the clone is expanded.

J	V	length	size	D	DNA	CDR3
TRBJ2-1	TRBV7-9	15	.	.	TGTGCCAGCAGCTTAGGCCGGGGATCCCGAGTTGAGCAGTTCTTC	CASSLGRGSRVEQFF
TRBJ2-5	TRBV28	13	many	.	TGTGCCAGCAGCCCCCTGCCCGGGGAGACCCAGTACTTC	CASSPLPGETQYF
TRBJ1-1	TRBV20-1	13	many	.	TGCAGTGCTCCGGACGGCCGGGGCACTGAAGCTTTCTTT	CSAPDGRGTEAFF
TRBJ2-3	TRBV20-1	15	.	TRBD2	TGCAGTGCTCCCGGGGAGGGGCCCGCACAAGATACGCAGTATTTT	CSAPGEGPAQDTQYF
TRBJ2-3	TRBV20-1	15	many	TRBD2	TGCAGTGCTAGCCGACTAGCGGAGAGCACAGATACGCAGTATTTT	CSASRLAESTDTQYF
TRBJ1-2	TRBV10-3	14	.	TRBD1	TGTGCCATCAGTGAGTCGGGGACAGTGGATGGCTACACCTTC	CAISESGTVDGYTF
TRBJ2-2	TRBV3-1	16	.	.	TGTGCCAGCAGCCCTTTTCGCAGGGCCAACACCGGGGAGCTGTTTTTT	CASSPFRRANTGELFF
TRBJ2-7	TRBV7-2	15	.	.	TGTGCCAGCAGCTTGGTAAGGGGACTTTCCTACGAGCAGTACTTC	CASSLVRGLSYEQYF
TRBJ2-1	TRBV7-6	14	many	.	TGTGCCAGCAGCCCCCCAGGCTCCTACAATGAGCAGTTCTTC	CASSPPGSYNEQFF
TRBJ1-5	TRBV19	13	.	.	TGTGCCAGTAGTATGGGCAGCAATCAGCCCCAGCATTTT	CASSMGSNQPQHF
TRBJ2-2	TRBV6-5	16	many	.	TGTGCCAGCAGACCACGGACAGTAATAAACACCGGGGAGCTGTTTTTT	CASRPRTVINTGELFF
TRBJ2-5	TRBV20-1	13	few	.	TGCGGTCTCCCTAGAAGCCGGGGAGAGACCCAGTACTTC	CGLPRSRGETQYF
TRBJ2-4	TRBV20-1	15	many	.	TGCAGTGCTCGCCCCAAGACTAGTCCAAAAAACATTCAGTACTTC	CSARPKTSPKNIQYF
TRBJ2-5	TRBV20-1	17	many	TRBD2	TGCAGTGCCCCTGGGACTAGCGGGTTTCGCTCGGGGGAGACCCAGTACTTC	CSAPGTSGFRSGETQYF